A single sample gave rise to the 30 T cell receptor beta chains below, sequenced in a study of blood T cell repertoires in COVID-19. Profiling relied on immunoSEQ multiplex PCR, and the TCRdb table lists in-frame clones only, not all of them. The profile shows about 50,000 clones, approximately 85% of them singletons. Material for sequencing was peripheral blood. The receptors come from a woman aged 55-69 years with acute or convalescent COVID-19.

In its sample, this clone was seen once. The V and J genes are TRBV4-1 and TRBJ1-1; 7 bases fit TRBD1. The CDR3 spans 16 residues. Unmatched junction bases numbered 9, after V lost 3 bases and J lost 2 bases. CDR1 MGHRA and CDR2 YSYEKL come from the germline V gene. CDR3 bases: TGCGCCAGCAGCCATTTCGCCCGAGGGGGCAACACTGAAGCTTTCTTT. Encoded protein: CASSHFARGGNTEAFF.

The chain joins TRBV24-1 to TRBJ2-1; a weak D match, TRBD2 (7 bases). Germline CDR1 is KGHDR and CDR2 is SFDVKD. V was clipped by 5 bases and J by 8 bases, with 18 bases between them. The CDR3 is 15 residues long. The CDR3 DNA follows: TGTGCCACCAGTGTTCGGGGGGCCGGTATCGATGAGCAGTTCTTC. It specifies CATSVRGAGIDEQFF.

Here the CDR3 reads CASSGGGQGSYEQYF. The DNA for the CDR3 is TGTGCCAGCTCCGGAGGGGGACAGGGGTCCTACGAGCAGTACTTC. The genes are TRBV2 and TRBJ2-7, with 10 bases aligning to TRBD1. Germline V gives CDR1 SNHLY, CDR2 FYNNEI. There are 15 residues in the CDR3. V was pared by 8 bases and J by 1 base, with 8 bases of the junction left unmatched.

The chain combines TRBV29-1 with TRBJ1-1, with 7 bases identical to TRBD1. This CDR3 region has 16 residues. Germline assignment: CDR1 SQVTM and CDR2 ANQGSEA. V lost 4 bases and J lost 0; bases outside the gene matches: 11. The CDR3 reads CSVGGEGGGMNTEAFF. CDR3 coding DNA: TGCAGCGTTGGGGGAGAAGGGGGCGGGATGAACACTGAAGCTTTCTTT.

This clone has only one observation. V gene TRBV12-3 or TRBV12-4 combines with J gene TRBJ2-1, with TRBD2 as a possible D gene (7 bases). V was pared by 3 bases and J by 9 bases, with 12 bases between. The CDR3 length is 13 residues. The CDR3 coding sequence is TGTGCCAGCAGTTTTGCGGGGGCCACTGAGCAGTTCTTC. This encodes CASSFAGATEQFF.

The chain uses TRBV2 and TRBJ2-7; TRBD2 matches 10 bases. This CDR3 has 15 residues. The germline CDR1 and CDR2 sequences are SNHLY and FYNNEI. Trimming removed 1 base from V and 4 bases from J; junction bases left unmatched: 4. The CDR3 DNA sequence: TGTGCCAGCAGTGAAGGGCTAGCGGGAGTTTACGAGCAGTACTTC. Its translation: CASSEGLAGVYEQYF.

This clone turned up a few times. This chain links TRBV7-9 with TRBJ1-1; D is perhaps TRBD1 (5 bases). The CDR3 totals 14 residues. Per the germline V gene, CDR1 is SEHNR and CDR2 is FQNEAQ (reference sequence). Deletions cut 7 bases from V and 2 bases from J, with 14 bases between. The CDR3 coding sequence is TGTGCCAGCATCGCCCTCGGGGGTAACACTGAAGCTTTCTTT. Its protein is CASIALGGNTEAFF. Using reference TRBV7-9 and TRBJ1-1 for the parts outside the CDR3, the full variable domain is DTGVSQNPRHKITKRGQNVTFRCDPISEHNRLYWYRQTLGQGPEFLTYFQNEAQLEKSRLLSDRFSAERPKGSFSTLEIQRTEQGDSAMYLCASIALGGNTEAFFGQGTRLTVV.

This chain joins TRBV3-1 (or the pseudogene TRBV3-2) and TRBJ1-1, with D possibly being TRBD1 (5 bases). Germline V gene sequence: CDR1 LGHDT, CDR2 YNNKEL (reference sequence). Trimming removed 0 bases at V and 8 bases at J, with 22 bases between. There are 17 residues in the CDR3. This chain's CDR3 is CASSQELGAGLHEEAFF. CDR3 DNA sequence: TGTGCCAGCAGCCAAGAATTAGGGGCAGGGCTACACGAAGAAGCTTTCTTT.

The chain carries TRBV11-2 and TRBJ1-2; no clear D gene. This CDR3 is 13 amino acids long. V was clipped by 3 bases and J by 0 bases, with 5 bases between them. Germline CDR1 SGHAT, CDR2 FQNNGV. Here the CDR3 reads CASSFGANYGYTF. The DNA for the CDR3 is TGTGCCAGCAGCTTCGGTGCTAACTATGGCTACACCTTC.

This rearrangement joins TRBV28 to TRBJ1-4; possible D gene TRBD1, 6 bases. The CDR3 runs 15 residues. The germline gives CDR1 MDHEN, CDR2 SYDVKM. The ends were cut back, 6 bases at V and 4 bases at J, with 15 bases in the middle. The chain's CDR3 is CASSPAGGLNEKLFF. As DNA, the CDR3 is TGTGCCAGCAGCCCCGCGGGGGGCCTTAATGAAAAACTGTTTTTT.

The CDR3 DNA is TGTGCCAGCAGTCGGGGGGAAAAACTGTTTTTT. Amino acid sequence: CASSRGEKLFF. The genes are TRBV14 and TRBJ1-4; a possible D gene is TRBD1 (5 bases). CDR1 and CDR2 (germline): SGHDN, FVKESK. CDR3 length: 11 residues. V gave up 6 bases and J gave up 8 bases, with 7 bases separating them.

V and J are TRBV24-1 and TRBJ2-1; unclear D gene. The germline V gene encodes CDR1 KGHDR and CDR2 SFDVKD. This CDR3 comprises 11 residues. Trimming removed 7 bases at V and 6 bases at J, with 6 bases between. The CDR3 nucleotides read TGTGCCACCAGCCAACTCAATGAGCAGTTCTTC. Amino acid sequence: CATSQLNEQFF.

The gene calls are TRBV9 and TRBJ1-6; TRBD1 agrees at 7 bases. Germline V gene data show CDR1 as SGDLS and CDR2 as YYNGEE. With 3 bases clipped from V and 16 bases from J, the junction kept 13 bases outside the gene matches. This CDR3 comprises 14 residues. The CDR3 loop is CASSAQVGQHLLHF. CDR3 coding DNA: TGTGCCAGCAGCGCCCAGGTGGGACAGCATCTTCTCCACTTT.

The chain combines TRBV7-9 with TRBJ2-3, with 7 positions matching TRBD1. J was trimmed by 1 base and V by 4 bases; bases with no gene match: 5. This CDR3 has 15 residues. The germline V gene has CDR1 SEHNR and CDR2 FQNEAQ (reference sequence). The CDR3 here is CASSYRQGGTDTQYF. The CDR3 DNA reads TGTGCCAGCAGCTACCGACAGGGAGGCACAGATACGCAGTATTTT.

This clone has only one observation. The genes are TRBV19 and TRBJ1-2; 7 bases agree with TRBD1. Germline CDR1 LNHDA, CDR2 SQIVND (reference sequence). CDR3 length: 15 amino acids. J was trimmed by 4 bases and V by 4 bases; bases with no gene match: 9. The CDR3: CASSKGQMTFYGYTF. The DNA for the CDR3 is TGTGCCAGTAGTAAGGGACAGATGACGTTCTATGGCTACACCTTC.

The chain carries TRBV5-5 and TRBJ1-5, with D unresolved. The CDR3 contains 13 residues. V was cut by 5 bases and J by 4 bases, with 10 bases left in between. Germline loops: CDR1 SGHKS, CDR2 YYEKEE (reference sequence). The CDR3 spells CASRRDLNQPQHF. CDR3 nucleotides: TGTGCCAGCAGGCGCGATTTAAATCAGCCCCAGCATTTT. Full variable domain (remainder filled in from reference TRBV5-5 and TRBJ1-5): DAGVTQSPTHLIKTRGQQVTLRCSPISGHKSVSWYQQVLGQGPQFIFQYYEKEERGRGNFPDRFSARQFPNYSSELNVNALLLGDSALYLCASRRDLNQPQHFGDGTRLSIL.

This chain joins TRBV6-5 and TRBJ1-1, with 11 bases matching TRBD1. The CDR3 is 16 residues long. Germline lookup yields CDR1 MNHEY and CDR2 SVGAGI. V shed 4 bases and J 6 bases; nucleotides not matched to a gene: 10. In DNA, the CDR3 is TGTGCCAGCAGTTTGGGCCCGTCGGGACAGGGGGCTGAAGCTTTCTTT. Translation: CASSLGPSGQGAEAFF.

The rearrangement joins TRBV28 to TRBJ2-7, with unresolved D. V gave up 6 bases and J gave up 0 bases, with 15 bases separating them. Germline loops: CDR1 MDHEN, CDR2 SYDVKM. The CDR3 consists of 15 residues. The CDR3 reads CASSQLSSYSYEQYF. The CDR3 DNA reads TGTGCCAGCAGCCAACTATCTAGTTACTCCTACGAGCAGTACTTC.

The CDR3 DNA sequence: TGTGCCAGCAGCCCCAGGGGGACAGGGGCCCCCGGGGAGCTGTTTTTT. It yields the protein CASSPRGTGAPGELFF. This chain uses TRBV3-1 (or the pseudogene TRBV3-2) with TRBJ2-2, with 10 bases matching TRBD1. The germline V gene encodes CDR1 LGHDT and CDR2 YNNKEL (reference sequence). V lost 4 bases to trimming and J lost 6 bases; unmatched junction nucleotides: 8. There are 16 residues in the CDR3.

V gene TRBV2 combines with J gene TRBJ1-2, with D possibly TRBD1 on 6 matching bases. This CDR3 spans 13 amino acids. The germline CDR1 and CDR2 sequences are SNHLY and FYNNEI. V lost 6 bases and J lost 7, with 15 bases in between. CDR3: CASSPSPGAGYTF. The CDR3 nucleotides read TGTGCCAGCAGCCCTAGCCCAGGGGCTGGCTACACCTTC.

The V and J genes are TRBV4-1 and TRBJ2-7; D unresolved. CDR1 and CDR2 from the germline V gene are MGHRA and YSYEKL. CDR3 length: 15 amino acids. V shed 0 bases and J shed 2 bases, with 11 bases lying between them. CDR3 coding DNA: TGCGCCAGCAGCCAAGAGTTGGCAGTTCCCTACGAGCAGTACTTC. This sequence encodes CASSQELAVPYEQYF.

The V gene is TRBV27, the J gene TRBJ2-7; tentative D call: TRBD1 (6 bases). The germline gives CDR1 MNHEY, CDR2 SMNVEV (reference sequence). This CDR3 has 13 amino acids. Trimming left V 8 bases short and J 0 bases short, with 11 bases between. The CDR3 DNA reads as TGTGCCAGCCGATCAGGGGACTCCTACGAGCAGTACTTC. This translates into CASRSGDSYEQYF.

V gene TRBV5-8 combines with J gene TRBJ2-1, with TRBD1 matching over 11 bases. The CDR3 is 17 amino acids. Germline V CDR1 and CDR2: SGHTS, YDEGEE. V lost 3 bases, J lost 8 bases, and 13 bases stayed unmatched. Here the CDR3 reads CASSYWTGGRTGDEQFF. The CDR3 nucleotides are TGTGCCAGCAGCTACTGGACAGGGGGCCGGACAGGGGATGAGCAGTTCTTC.

CDR3 in DNA: TGTGCCAGCAGCGGCACGACAGGGCAACGCCAGCCCCAGCATTTT. This translates into CASSGTTGQRQPQHF. This chain uses TRBV6-5 with TRBJ1-5, with TRBD1 identical over 7 bases. The trim removed 6 bases at V and 7 bases at J, leaving 12 bases unmatched. The CDR3 has 15 amino acids. Germline lookup yields CDR1 MNHEY and CDR2 SVGAGI.

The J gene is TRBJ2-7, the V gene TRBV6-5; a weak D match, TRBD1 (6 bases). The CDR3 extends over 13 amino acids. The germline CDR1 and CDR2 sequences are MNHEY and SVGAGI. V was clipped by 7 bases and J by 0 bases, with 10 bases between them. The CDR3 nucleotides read TGTGCCAGCACCGAGACAGGCTCCTACGAGCAGTACTTC. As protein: CASTETGSYEQYF.

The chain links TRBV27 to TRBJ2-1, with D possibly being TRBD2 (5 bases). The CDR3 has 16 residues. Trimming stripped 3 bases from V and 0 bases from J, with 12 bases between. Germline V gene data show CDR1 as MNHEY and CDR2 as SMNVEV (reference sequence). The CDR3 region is CASSLEASSSYNEQFF. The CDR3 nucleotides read TGTGCCAGCAGTTTGGAGGCTTCGAGCTCCTACAATGAGCAGTTCTTC.

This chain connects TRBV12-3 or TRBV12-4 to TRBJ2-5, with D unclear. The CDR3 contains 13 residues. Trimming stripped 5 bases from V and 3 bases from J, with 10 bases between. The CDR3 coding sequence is TGTGCCAGCAGTACTGGGCAGAAAGAGACCCAGTACTTC. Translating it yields CASSTGQKETQYF.

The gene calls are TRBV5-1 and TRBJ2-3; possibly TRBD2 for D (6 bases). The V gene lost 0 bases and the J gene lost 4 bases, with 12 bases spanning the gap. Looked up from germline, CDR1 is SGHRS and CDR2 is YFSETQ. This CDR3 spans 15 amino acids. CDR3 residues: CASSLGGIGADTQYF. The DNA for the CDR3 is TGCGCCAGCAGCTTGGGCGGGATTGGGGCAGATACGCAGTATTTT.

The CDR3: CASSYTGTGYGYTF. The CDR3 DNA is TGTGCCAGCAGCTACACAGGGACAGGATATGGCTACACCTTC. The chain combines TRBV28 with TRBJ1-2, with TRBD1 matching 8 bases. CDR3 size: 14 residues. Germline CDR1 MDHEN, CDR2 SYDVKM. Losses at the gene ends were 6 bases for V and 5 bases for J; bases not matched to a gene: 8.

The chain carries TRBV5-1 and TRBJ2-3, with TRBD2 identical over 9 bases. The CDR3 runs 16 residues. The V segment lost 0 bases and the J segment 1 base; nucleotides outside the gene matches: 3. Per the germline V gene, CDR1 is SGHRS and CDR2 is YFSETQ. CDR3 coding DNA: TGCGCCAGCAGCTTGGAGGCGGGAGGGGGCACAGATACGCAGTATTTT. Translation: CASSLEAGGGTDTQYF.